The clone carrying this T cell receptor beta chain was counted at least ten times. Compared with germline, one end of the junction differs, possibly owing to a read error. There were TCR beta CDR3 regions amplified from RNA transcripts. The HTBI set primed first-round TCR CDR3 RT-PCR. TCRdb passed the multiplex PCR reads through MiXCR, listing each CDR3 protein once. The sample has 150,000 to 200,000 distinct CDR3 sequences, just under 9.5% seen once. These data originate in a study of T cells in Graves' hyperthyroidism and ophthalmopathy. Germline CDR1 reads SGHTA; CDR2 reads FQGTGA. The CDR3 loop spans 15 amino acids.

V is TRBV7-3 and J is TRBJ1-5, with 8 bases fitting TRBD1. The receptor was isolated from a woman younger than 30 with Graves' hyperthyroidism that later progressed to Graves' ophthalmopathy. The material sequenced was blood. CDR3 sequence reads: CASSLTGGSNQPQHF. DNA of the CDR3: TGTGCCAGCAGCCTAACAGGGGGAAGCAATCAGCCCCAGCATTTT.